This T cell receptor (beta chain) was sequenced in a study of read filtering for tumor transcriptome and immune sequencing. Study-level results: The CD138-negative fraction was mixed bone marrow immune cells, not pure T cells. Dropping single-read clonotypes raised IR-seq and RNA-seq shared-clonotype correlation.

At the time of active disease, bone marrow was collected from every patient. In its sample, this clonotype was seen many times. The target antigen is unknown. The library was built from around 0.4 ug RNA with molecular barcoded adaptors for alpha/delta and beta/gamma chains. Via MiXCR, TCRdb re-called the reads, giving one row per CDR3 protein. The sample has over 55,000 distinct CDR3 sequences; approximately 14% are singletons. V was clipped by 9 bases and J by 5 bases; unmatched bases: 20. This CDR3 spans 17 amino acids. The germline CDR1 and CDR2 sequences are LNHDA and SQIVND (reference sequence). The source material was a population of CD138-negative cells sorted from bone marrow. This rearrangement joins TRBV19 to TRBJ2-3; 7 bases are shared with TRBD2. The TCR originated in a donor at least 40 years old with multiple myeloma. CDR3 coding DNA: TGTGCCAGCAGCCCTCAGGCGGGGCGGGAGTGGGGAGATACGCAGTATTTT. It encodes CASSPQAGREWGDTQYF. Full variable domain (outside the CDR3, taken from reference TRBV19 and TRBJ2-3): DGGITQSPKYLFRKEGQNVTLSCEQNLNHDAMYWYRQDPGQGLRLIYYSQIVNDFQKGDIAEGYSVSREKKESFPLTVTSAQKNPTAFYLCASSPQAGREWGDTQYFGPGTRLTVL.